Each of the 20 T cell receptor beta chains below was sequenced from the same sample in a study of T cell responses to AZD1222 COVID-19 vaccine. Using immunoSEQ multiplex PCR, the repertoire was profiled, and TCRdb retains in-frame clones only, with some absent. The table includes 150,000 or so clones, about 93% detected once. Sequenced here: peripheral blood, sampled on day 0 of AZD1222 vaccination. These receptors were collected from an adult in good health.

This clone appeared a few times. This CDR3 reads CASSDRPGNYGYTF. CDR3 bases: TGTGCCAGCAGCGACAGACCGGGGAACTATGGCTACACCTTC. This chain uses TRBV9 with TRBJ1-2; D is ambiguous. There are 14 residues in the CDR3. The germline V and J ends were trimmed by 3 bases and 2 bases, with 11 bases remaining between them. From germline, CDR1 is SGDLS and CDR2 YYNGEE. Complete variable domain (other parts from reference TRBV9 and TRBJ1-2): DSGVTQTPKHLITATGQRVTLRCSPRSGDLSVYWYQQSLDQGLQFLIQYYNGEERAKGNILERFSAQQFPDLHSELNLSSLELGDSALYFCASSDRPGNYGYTFGSGTRLTVV.

The rearrangement links TRBV5-4 to TRBJ2-2; D is undetermined. The ends were cut back, 2 bases at V and 2 bases at J, with 1 base in the middle. The CDR3 extends over 12 amino acids. Germline V gene sequence: CDR1 SGHNT, CDR2 YYREEE (reference sequence). This chain's CDR3 is CASSLNTGELFF. The CDR3 coding sequence is TGTGCCAGCAGCTTAAACACCGGGGAGCTGTTTTTT.

The gene calls are TRBV21-1 and TRBJ2-7; the tabulated D call, TRBD1, remains unverified against the DNA. TRBV21-1 is termed a pseudogene. There are 17 residues in the CDR3. Written as DNA, the CDR3 is TGTGCCAGCAGCAAAGTTAGGGGACAGAGTAGGGACTACGAGCAGTACTTC. Amino acid sequence: CASSKVRGQSRDYEQYF.

This chain connects TRBV18 to TRBJ2-7; 8 nucleotides align to TRBD1. The CDR3 has 14 amino acids. After removal of 4 bases from V and 5 bases from J, the junction contained 7 bases not matched to a gene. Germline V lookup: CDR1 KGHSH, CDR2 LQKENI. CDR3 nucleotide sequence: TGTGCCAGCTCACTGTTGGACAGGGTGGACGAGCAGTACTTC. Protein: CASSLLDRVDEQYF.

The V gene is TRBV5-3, the J gene TRBJ1-2; tentatively, D is TRBD1 (5 bases). TRBV5-3 is annotated as an ORF whose role is uncertain. V was trimmed by 1 base and J by 5 bases, leaving 15 bases between them. The CDR3 has 15 residues. The CDR3 reads CARSLYFQGRYGYTF. CDR3 nucleotide sequence: TGTGCCAGAAGCTTGTATTTCCAGGGCCGTTATGGCTACACCTTC.

The CDR3 bases are TGTGCCGTCGGCCGCGAGGGATGGGGCTACACCTTC. Encoded protein: CAVGREGWGYTF. The chain recombines TRBV30 with TRBJ1-2; D not resolved. The V end lost 8 bases, the J end lost 8 bases, and 18 bases lay between the germline ends. Germline V CDR1 and CDR2: GTSNPN, SVGIG (reference sequence). CDR3 length equals 12 residues.

This clone was seen a single time. The rearrangement joins TRBV24-1 to TRBJ1-5; 8 bases line up with TRBD1. Germline CDR1 is KGHDR and CDR2 is SFDVKD. The CDR3 length is 15 residues. J gave up 4 bases and V 2 bases, and 3 bases lay outside the gene matches. This CDR3 is CATSDSGGWNQPQHF. In DNA, the CDR3 is TGTGCCACCAGTGATTCAGGGGGCTGGAATCAGCCCCAGCATTTT.

The chain employs TRBV12-3 or TRBV12-4 and TRBJ1-1; no firm D call. There are 13 residues in the CDR3. Trimming left V 2 bases short and J 6 bases short, with 10 bases between. The CDR3 is CASSLIAVPEAFF. The DNA for the CDR3 is TGTGCCAGCAGTTTAATAGCAGTACCTGAAGCTTTCTTT.

The V gene is TRBV5-5, the J gene TRBJ1-2; 12 bases are shared with TRBD1. The CDR3 is 15 amino acids. V was clipped by 0 bases and J by 8 bases; unmatched bases: 5. The germline V gene encodes CDR1 SGHKS and CDR2 YYEKEE (reference sequence). CDR3 bases: TGTGCCAGCAGCTTGGTGGGACAGGGGGCAAGGGGCTACACCTTC. Translated, it gives CASSLVGQGARGYTF.

The J gene is TRBJ2-2, the V gene TRBV9; D is unresolved. Trimming took off 4 bases at V and 1 base at J, with 11 bases between the two ends. Germline loops: CDR1 SGDLS, CDR2 YYNGEE. The length of the CDR3 is 15 residues. CDR3 sequence: CASSPPVGNTGELFF. The CDR3 coding sequence is TGTGCCAGCAGCCCCCCGGTGGGGAACACCGGGGAGCTGTTTTTT.

The chain recombines TRBV18 with TRBJ2-1; D possibly corresponds to TRBD1 (5 bases). Germline V gene data show CDR1 as KGHSH and CDR2 as LQKENI. The CDR3 runs 15 residues. V lost 5 bases to trimming and J lost 0 bases, with 11 bases between them. This chain's CDR3 is CASSRQQSSYNEQFF. The CDR3 DNA follows: TGTGCCAGCTCAAGACAGCAAAGCTCCTACAATGAGCAGTTCTTC.

The CDR3, as DNA: TGTGCCAGCAAGTCCGACAATGAGCAGTTCTTC. It is translated as CASKSDNEQFF. V gene TRBV28 combines with J gene TRBJ2-1; no firm D call. The CDR3 length is 11 residues. Germline V gene data show CDR1 as MDHEN and CDR2 as SYDVKM. V was shortened by 7 bases and J by 5 bases, with 6 bases between the two germline ends.

V is TRBV3-1 (or the pseudogene TRBV3-2) and J is TRBJ2-2; D perhaps matches TRBD2 (6 bases). Trimming cost V 10 bases and J 1 base, with 13 bases left between them. The CDR3 runs 14 residues. Germline-derived CDR1 and CDR2 are LGHDT and YNNKEL (reference sequence). CDR3 DNA sequence: TGTGCCACCCGACTAGTTGGGAACACCGGGGAGCTGTTTTTT. Protein product: CATRLVGNTGELFF.

The rearrangement uses TRBV5-6 and TRBJ1-6; D ambiguous. The germline gives CDR1 SGHDT, CDR2 YYEEEE. Trimming shortened V by 2 bases and J by 7 bases, and 10 bases separated the two germline ends. The CDR3 runs to 14 residues. The CDR3 spells CASSFRRLNSPLHF. Written as DNA, the CDR3 is TGTGCCAGCAGCTTTAGGAGGTTAAATTCACCCCTCCACTTT.

V gene TRBV5-6 combines with J gene TRBJ1-1, with 7 bases fitting TRBD1. This CDR3 has 15 amino acids. The ends lost 4 bases at V and 0 bases at J; junction bases unmatched: 6. Looked up from germline, CDR1 is SGHDT and CDR2 is YYEEEE. This CDR3 reads CASSHYRGMNTEAFF. CDR3 coding DNA: TGTGCCAGCAGCCACTACAGGGGCATGAACACTGAAGCTTTCTTT.

The chain joins TRBV5-1 to TRBJ2-1; TRBD1 agrees at 7 bases. This CDR3 has 15 amino acids. Germline-derived CDR1 and CDR2 are SGHRS and YFSETQ. After removal of 0 bases from V and 3 bases from J, the junction contained 3 bases not matched to a gene. The CDR3, as DNA: TGCGCCAGCAGCTTGGGACAGGGCCTCTACAATGAGCAGTTCTTC. Translated, it gives CASSLGQGLYNEQFF.

With respect to this clone: At one of its ends the junction is not consistent with the germline gene, which may arise from a read error. The rearrangement joins TRBV2 to TRBJ1-5; 8 bases line up with TRBD1. The germline V gene encodes CDR1 SNHLY and CDR2 FYNNEI. The CDR3 sequence is 18 residues long. This CDR3 is CASTEAKGQAYSNQPQHF. DNA for the CDR3: TGTGCCAGCACTGAAGCCAAGGGACAGGCATATAGCAATCAGCCCCAGCATTTT.

The gene calls are TRBV5-1 and TRBJ1-6; tentatively, D is TRBD1 (5 bases). The CDR3 consists of 19 residues. Germline lookup yields CDR1 SGHRS and CDR2 YFSETQ. The ends were cut back, 3 bases at V and 0 bases at J, with 19 bases in the middle. CDR3 region: CASSSTVLHGTSYNSPLHF. The CDR3 DNA reads TGCGCCAGCAGCTCCACCGTCCTCCATGGGACCTCCTATAATTCACCCCTCCACTTT.

The chain joins TRBV30 to TRBJ2-1; D gene unclear. The CDR3 runs to 12 residues. Per germline, CDR1 GTSNPN and CDR2 SVGIG (reference sequence). With 2 bases removed from V and 2 bases from J, the gap between germline ends came to 4 bases. CDR3 coding DNA: TGTGCCTGGAGTCGAACCTACAATGAGCAGTTCTTC. Protein: CAWSRTYNEQFF.

This sequence joins TRBV4-2 and TRBJ2-7, with TRBD1 matching 10 bases. CDR3 length equals 15 residues. The ends lost 0 bases at V and 7 bases at J; junction bases unmatched: 6. Germline lookup yields CDR1 LGHNA and CDR2 YNFKEQ. This CDR3 reads CASSQEGQGIREQYF. CDR3 coding DNA: TGTGCCAGCAGCCAAGAGGGACAGGGGATTAGGGAGCAGTACTTC.